This TCR beta chain was obtained from a study of shared clonotypes between healthy human individuals. Study summary: Donors were a couple of women and a few men aged 18 to 49. Regarding the study as a whole: In contrast to clonotypes shared by all four donors, non-shared clonotypes had lower generation probabilities. In several donors, around 5% of naive CD4 clonotypes appeared in common.

The CDR3 is 12 residues long. V was cut by 2 bases and J by 3 bases, with 8 bases left in between. From germline, CDR1 is SQVTM and CDR2 ANQGSEA. Per the study methods: Quality scores were absent from the junction-only immunoSEQ sequences, so filtering differed. The table came from immunoSEQ multiplex PCR; TCRdb's copy has only in-frame clones and leaves some out. The V and J calls and clone size are taken from that table; D and trimming were inferred from the DNA. The sample comprises roughly 2,300,000 clones, 85% to 95% of which are singletons, and around 0.38% rests with the top ten. Worth noting for this clone: Antigen: not known.

Sequenced input: naive CD4+ T cells from PBMCs. This sample's subset: CD45RA+ positively selected. The receptor was derived from a man between 18 and 29 years old in good health. Some clones in this sample may be carry-over from other donors' samples. This rearrangement joins TRBV29-1 to TRBJ2-7; the D gene could be TRBD1 or TRBD2 (5 bases each). In nucleotides, the CDR3 is TGCAGCGTTGAATTGGGGGTCTACGAGCAGTACTTC. It codes for CSVELGVYEQYF.